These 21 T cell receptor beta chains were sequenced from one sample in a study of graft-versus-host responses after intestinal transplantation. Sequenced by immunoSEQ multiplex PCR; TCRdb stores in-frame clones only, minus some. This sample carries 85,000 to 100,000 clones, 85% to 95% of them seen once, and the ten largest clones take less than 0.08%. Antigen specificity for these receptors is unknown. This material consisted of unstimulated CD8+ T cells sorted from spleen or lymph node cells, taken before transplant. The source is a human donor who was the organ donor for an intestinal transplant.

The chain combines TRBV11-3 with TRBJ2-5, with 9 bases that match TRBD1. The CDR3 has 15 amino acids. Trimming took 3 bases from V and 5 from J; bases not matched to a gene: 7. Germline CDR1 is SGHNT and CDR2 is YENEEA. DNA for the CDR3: TGTGCCAGCAGCTTTTGGGACAGGGATTTGGAGACCCAGTACTTC. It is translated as CASSFWDRDLETQYF.

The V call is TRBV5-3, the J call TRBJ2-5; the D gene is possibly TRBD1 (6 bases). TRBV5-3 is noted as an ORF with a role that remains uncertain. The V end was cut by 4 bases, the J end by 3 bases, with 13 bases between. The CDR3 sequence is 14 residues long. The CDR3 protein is CARSRTVEKETQYF. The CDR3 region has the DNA TGTGCCAGAAGCCGGACAGTTGAAAAAGAGACCCAGTACTTC.

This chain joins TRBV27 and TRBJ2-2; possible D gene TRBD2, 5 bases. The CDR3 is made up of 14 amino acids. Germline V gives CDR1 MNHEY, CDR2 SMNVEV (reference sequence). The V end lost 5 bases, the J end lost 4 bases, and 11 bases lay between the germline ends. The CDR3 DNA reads TGTGCCAGCAGTCCCCCCGGAGGCACCGGGGAGCTGTTTTTT. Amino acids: CASSPPGGTGELFF.

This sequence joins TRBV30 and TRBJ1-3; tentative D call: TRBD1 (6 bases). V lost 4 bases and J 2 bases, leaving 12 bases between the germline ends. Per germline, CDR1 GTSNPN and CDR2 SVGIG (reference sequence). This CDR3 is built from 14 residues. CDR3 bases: TGTGCCTGGATGTTCCAGGGGCCTGGAAACACCATATATTTT. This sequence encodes CAWMFQGPGNTIYF.

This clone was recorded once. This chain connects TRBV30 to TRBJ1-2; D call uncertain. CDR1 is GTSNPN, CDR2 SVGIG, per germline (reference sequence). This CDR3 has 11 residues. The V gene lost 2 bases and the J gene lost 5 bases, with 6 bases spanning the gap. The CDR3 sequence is CAWSNGYGYTF. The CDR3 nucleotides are TGTGCCTGGAGTAACGGGTATGGCTACACCTTC.

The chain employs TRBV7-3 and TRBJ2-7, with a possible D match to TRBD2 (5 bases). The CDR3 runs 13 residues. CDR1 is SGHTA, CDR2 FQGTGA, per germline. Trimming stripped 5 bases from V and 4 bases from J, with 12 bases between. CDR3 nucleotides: TGTGCCAGCAGCGTCGGACCGGGATACGAGCAGTACTTC. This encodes CASSVGPGYEQYF. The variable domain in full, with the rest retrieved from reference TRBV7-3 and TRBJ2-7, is GAGVSQTPSNKVTEKGKYVELRCDPISGHTALYWYRQSLGQGPEFLIYFQGTGAADDSGLPNDRFFAVRPEGSVSTLKIQRTERGDSAVYLCASSVGPGYEQYFGPGTRLTVT.

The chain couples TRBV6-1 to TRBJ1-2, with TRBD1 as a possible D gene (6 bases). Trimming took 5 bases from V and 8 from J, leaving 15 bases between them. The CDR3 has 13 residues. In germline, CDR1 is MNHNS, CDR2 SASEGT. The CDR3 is CASSYSGVEGYTF. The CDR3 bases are TGTGCCAGCAGTTATTCAGGGGTCGAAGGCTACACCTTC.

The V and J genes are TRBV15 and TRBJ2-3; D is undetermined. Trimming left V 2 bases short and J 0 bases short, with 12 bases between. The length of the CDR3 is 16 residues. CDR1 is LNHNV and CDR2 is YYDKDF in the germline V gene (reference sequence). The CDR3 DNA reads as TGTGCCACCAGCAGAAGTCGCGGCACTAGCACAGATACGCAGTATTTT. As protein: CATSRSRGTSTDTQYF.

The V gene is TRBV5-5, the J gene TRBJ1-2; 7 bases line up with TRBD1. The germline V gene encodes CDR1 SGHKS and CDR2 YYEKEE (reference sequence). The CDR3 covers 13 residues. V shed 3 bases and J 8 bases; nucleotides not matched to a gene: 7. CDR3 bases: TGTGCCAGCAGCTCTGACAGGGTTCGGGGCTACACCTTC. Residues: CASSSDRVRGYTF.

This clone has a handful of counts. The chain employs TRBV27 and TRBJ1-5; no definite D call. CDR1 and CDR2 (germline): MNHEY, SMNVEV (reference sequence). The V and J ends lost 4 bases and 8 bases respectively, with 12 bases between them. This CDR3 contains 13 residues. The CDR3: CASSWAPQEPQHF. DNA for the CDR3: TGTGCCAGCAGTTGGGCCCCCCAGGAGCCCCAGCATTTT.

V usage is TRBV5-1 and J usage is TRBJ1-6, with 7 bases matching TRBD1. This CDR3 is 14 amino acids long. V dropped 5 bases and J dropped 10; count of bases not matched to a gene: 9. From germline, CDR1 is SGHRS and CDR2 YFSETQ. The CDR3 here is CASSYDREKSPLHF. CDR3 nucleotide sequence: TGCGCCAGCAGTTACGACAGGGAAAAATCACCCCTCCACTTT. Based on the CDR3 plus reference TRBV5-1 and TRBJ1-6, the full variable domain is KAGVTQTPRYLIKTRGQQVTLSCSPISGHRSVSWYQQTPGQGLQFLFEYFSETQRNKGNFPGRFSGRQFSNSRSEMNVSTLELGDSALYLCASSYDREKSPLHFGNGTRLTVT.

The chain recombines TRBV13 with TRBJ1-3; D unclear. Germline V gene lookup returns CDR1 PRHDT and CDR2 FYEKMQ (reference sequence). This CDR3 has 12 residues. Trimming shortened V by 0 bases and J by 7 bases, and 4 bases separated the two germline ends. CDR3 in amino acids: CASSLGGNTIYF. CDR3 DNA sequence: TGTGCCAGCAGCTTAGGCGGGAACACCATATATTTT.

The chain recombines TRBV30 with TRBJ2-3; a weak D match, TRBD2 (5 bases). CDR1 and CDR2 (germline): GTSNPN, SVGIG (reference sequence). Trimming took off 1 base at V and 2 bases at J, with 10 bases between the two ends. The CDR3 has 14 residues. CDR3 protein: CAWSEGLITDTQYF. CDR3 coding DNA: TGTGCCTGGAGTGAAGGACTCATCACAGATACGCAGTATTTT.

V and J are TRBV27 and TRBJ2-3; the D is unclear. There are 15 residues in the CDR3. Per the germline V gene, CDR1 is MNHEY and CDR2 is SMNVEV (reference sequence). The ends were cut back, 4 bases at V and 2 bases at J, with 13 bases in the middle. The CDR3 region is CASSSHTDTTDTQYF. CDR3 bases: TGTGCCAGCAGTTCCCATACAGACACCACAGATACGCAGTATTTT.

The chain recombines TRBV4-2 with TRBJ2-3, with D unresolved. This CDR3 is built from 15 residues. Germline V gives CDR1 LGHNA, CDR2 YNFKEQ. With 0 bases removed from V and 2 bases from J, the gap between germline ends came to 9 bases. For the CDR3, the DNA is TGTGCCAGCAGCCAAGAGACTTATTTCACAGATACGCAGTATTTT. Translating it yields CASSQETYFTDTQYF.

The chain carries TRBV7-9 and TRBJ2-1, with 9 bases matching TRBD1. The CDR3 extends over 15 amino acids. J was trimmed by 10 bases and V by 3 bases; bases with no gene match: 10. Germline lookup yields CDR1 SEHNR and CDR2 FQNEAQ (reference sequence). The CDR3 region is CASSFETGGEDEQFF. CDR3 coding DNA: TGTGCCAGCAGCTTTGAAACAGGGGGCGAGGACGAGCAGTTCTTC.

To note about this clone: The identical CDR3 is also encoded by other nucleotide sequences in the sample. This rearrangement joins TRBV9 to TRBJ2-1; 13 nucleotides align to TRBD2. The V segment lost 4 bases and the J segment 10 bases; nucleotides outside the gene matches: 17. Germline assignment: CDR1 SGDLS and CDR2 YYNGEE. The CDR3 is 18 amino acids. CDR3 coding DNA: TGTGCCAGCAGCCCACGACCCTTACTAGCGGGAGGGCCTTGGGAGCAGTTCTTC. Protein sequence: CASSPRPLLAGGPWEQFF.

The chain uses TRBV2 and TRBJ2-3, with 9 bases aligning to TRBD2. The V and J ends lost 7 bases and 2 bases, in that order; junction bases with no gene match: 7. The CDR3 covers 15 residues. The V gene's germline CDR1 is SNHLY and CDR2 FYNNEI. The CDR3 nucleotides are TGTGCCAGCAACCCTAGCGGGGCCTTCACAGATACGCAGTATTTT. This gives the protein CASNPSGAFTDTQYF.

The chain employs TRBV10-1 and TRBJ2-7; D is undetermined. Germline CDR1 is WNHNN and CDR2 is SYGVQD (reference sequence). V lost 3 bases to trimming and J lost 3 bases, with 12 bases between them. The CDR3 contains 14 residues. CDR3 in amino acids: CASSESALGYEQYF. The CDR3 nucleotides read TGCGCCAGCAGTGAATCAGCGTTGGGCTACGAGCAGTACTTC.

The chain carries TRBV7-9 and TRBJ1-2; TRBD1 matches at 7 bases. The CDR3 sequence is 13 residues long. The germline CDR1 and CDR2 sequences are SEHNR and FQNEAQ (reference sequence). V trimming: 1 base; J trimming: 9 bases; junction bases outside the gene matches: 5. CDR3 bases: TGTGCCAGCAGCTTAGGACAGGGCGGAAGCTACACCTTC. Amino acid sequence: CASSLGQGGSYTF.

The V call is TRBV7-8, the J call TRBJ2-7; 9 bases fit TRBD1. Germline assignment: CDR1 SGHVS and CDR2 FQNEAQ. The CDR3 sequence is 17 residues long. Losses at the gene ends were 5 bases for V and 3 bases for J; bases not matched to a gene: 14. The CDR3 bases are TGTGCCAGCAGCGTAGGGACAGGGTTTATCCGCGACTACGAGCAGTACTTC. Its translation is CASSVGTGFIRDYEQYF.